This T cell receptor (beta chain) derives from a study of T cells in Graves' hyperthyroidism and ophthalmopathy. About the study: Peripheral blood was drawn at first diagnosis, prior to all treatment.

The ends lost 2 bases at V and 2 bases at J; junction bases unmatched: 12. The germline CDR1 and CDR2 sequences are DFQATT and SNEGSKA (reference sequence). The CDR3 extends over 17 amino acids. The investigators amplified TCR beta CDR3 regions from RNA transcripts. Initially, a first-round RT-PCR of the TCR CDR3 employed the HTBI primer set. TCRdb re-called the multiplex PCR reads through MiXCR, storing one row per CDR3 protein. The sample gives about 690,000 distinct CDR3 sequences, roughly 17% of which show up once; around 15% is in the top ten. Specimen: blood. J is TRBJ1-5 and V is TRBV20-1; 7 positions agree with TRBD1. The receptor was derived from a man in his forties or fifties with Graves' hyperthyroidism. The DNA of the CDR3 is TGCAGTGCTAGAAGGGACAGTTGGGACGGACGCAATCAGCCCCAGCATTTT. Protein product: CSARRDSWDGRNQPQHF.